The 9 T cell receptor beta chains below were found in one sample sequenced in a study of T cells in women clearing cervical HPV infection. Here immunoSEQ multiplex PCR was the method, and the copy in TCRdb shows in-frame clones only, minus some. This sample's clone table lists about 24,000 clones. The sequencing input was blood buffy coat. These receptors came from a woman aged 18 to 75 with a cervical HPV16 infection that either progressed to CIN3+ or cleared (not recorded which).

The CDR3 protein is CAWTFSGNEQFF. Partial CDR3 DNA: TGTGCCTGGACCTTTAGCGGCAATGAG. The chain joins TRBV30 to TRBJ2-1; TRBD2 might be the D (6 bases). The DNA ends 3 residues before the CDR3 does, and the rest of the CDR3 is filled in from the germline J gene. The germline V and J ends were trimmed by 4 bases and 6 bases, with 10 bases remaining between them. The CDR3 loop spans 12 amino acids. CDR1 GTSNPN and CDR2 SVGIG come from the germline V gene (reference sequence). Together with reference TRBV30 and TRBJ2-1, the CDR3 gives the full variable domain: SQTIHQWPATLVQPVGSPLSLECTVEGTSNPNLYWYRQAAGRGLQLLFYSVGIGQISSEVPQNLSASRPQDRQFILSSKKLLLSDSGFYLCAWTFSGNEQFFGPGTRLTVL.

In the case of this clone: The CDR3 end is not reached by the read, which stops 3 residues before it; the germline J gene fills it in. The V call is TRBV7-2, the J call TRBJ2-7; weak D call: TRBD2 (6 bases). The CDR3 runs 15 residues. The ends were cut back, 2 bases at V and 0 bases at J, with 11 bases in the middle. Germline V gives CDR1 SGHTA, CDR2 FQGNSA. The part of the CDR3 DNA that was read is TGTGCCAGCAGCTTAATACCTAGCGACTCCTACGAG. Translating it yields CASSLIPSDSYE. The CDR3, in full, reads CASSLIPSDSYEQYF.

Notes on this clone: The read terminates 3 residues before the CDR3 end, so the remaining end is supplied by the germline J gene. The chain joins TRBV5-1 to TRBJ2-5; no reliable D call. The V end was cut by 2 bases, the J end by 5 bases, with 10 bases between. Germline lookup yields CDR1 SGHRS and CDR2 YFSETQ. The CDR3 has 13 amino acids. The CDR3 DNA, read in part, is TGCGCCAGCAGCTTCACGGCGGAGGAGACC. It codes for CASSFTAEET. The complete CDR3 sequence is CASSFTAEETQYF.

For this clone: The observed sequence ends 3 residues before the CDR3 terminus, with the missing tail filled in from the germline J gene. The V call is TRBV13, the J call TRBJ2-7; D uncertain. Germline loops: CDR1 PRHDT, CDR2 FYEKMQ (reference sequence). The CDR3 length is 11 residues. V gave up 3 bases and J gave up 3 bases, with 3 bases separating them. This chain's CDR3 is CASSFNYEQYF. The covered CDR3 bases are TGTGCCAGCAGCTTTAACTACGAG.

The sequenced CDR3 bases are TGTGCCAGCAGTTACTCGACAGGGGATGAA. Translated: CASSYSTGDE. The whole CDR3 region reads CASSYSTGDEAFF. The gene calls are TRBV6-2 or TRBV6-3 and TRBJ1-1; 8 bases are shared with TRBD1. The read is 3 residues too short to cover the CDR3 end, so that end is filled in from the germline J gene. Germline CDR1 reads MNHEY; CDR2 reads SVGEGT. Losses at the gene ends were 0 bases for V and 7 bases for J; bases not matched to a gene: 1. CDR3 length: 13 amino acids.

Concerning this clone itself: The read comes to an end 3 residues before the CDR3 does, leaving the germline J gene to fill in the end. V is TRBV4-2 and J is TRBJ2-7, with 11 nucleotides matching TRBD2. Germline values: CDR1 LGHNA, CDR2 YNFKEQ. The CDR3 runs 17 residues. V lost 2 bases, J lost 3 bases, and 9 bases stayed unmatched. The CDR3 protein is CASSQHQGTSGGYEQYF. The DNA read from the CDR3 is TGTGCCAGCAGCCAACACCAGGGGACTAGCGGAGGCTACGAG.

In the case of this clone: The read finishes 3 residues shy of the CDR3 end, and the germline J gene is used to complete it. The chain has TRBV19 and TRBJ1-2, with D perhaps matching TRBD1 (5 bases). CDR3 length: 13 amino acids. The V gene's germline CDR1 is LNHDA and CDR2 SQIVND (reference sequence). CDR3 sequence: CASSMGLIDGYTF. The covered CDR3 bases are TGTGCCAGTAGTATGGGGCTTATAGACGGT.

A note on this clone: Read coverage stops 3 residues before the CDR3 terminus; the germline J gene supplies the remainder. This chain uses TRBV30 with TRBJ2-2; tentatively, D is TRBD1 (6 bases). Germline-derived CDR1 and CDR2 are GTSNPN and SVGIG (reference sequence). This CDR3 has 13 residues. Here the CDR3 reads CALGHSYNSPLFF. CDR3 bases read: TGTGCCTTGGGACACTCCTATAATTCACCG.

Points on this clone: The observed sequence ends 3 residues before the CDR3 terminus, with the missing tail filled in from the germline J gene. The chain uses TRBV5-1 and TRBJ1-4; TRBD1 might be the D (6 bases). The length of the CDR3 is 14 residues. Looked up from germline, CDR1 is SGHRS and CDR2 is YFSETQ. The CDR3 sequence: CASSHTGFGSPLFF. CDR3 DNA, as far as it was read: TGCGCCAGCAGCCACACAGGGTTTGGATCACCA.